The 6 T cell receptor beta chains below come from one sample, sequenced in a study of T cell changes during pregnancy in multiple sclerosis. Sequenced by immunoSEQ multiplex PCR; TCRdb stores in-frame clones only, minus some. The sample records approximately 130,000 clones, 90% to 96% being singletons. Specimen: peripheral blood, collected after pregnancy. The receptors were sampled from a female donor with multiple sclerosis, enrolled in a pregnancy study.

For this clone: One junction end disagrees with the germline gene, perhaps due to a read error. The gene calls are TRBV5-8 and TRBJ2-7; 7 bases align to TRBD2. CDR1 is SGHTS, CDR2 YDEGEE, per germline. This CDR3 has 14 residues. CDR3 sequence (DNA): TGTGCCAGCAGCCTTGGGCGGGGAATGGGACTAACCTTTTTC. Translated: CASSLGRGMGLTFF. Filled out from reference TRBV5-8 and TRBJ2-7, the complete variable domain reads EAGVTQSPTHLIKTRGQQATLRCSPISGHTSVYWYQQALGLGLQFLLWYDEGEERNRGNFPPRFSGRQFPNYSSELNVNALELEDSALYLCASSLGRGMGLTFFGPGTRLTVT.

Only one count was recorded for this clone. This rearrangement joins TRBV7-9 to TRBJ2-7; 8 bases line up with TRBD1. Germline trimming cut 5 bases from V and 3 bases from J; bases unmatched to any gene: 12. Germline V gene sequence: CDR1 SEHNR, CDR2 FQNEAQ (reference sequence). This CDR3 has 16 amino acids. The CDR3 region has the DNA TGTGCCAGCAGCCCGACGACAGGGGAGTGGGGCTACGAGCAGTACTTC. Amino acids: CASSPTTGEWGYEQYF.

The V call is TRBV7-9, the J call TRBJ2-3; D is perhaps TRBD1 (6 bases). This CDR3 is built from 18 residues. Germline CDR1 is SEHNR and CDR2 is FQNEAQ (reference sequence). V gave up 3 bases and J gave up 1 base, with 20 bases separating them. The CDR3 DNA is TGTGCCAGCAGCTTTAGCAGGGGAGCTATTCCCGGCACAGATACGCAGTATTTT. Its translation is CASSFSRGAIPGTDTQYF.

The chain carries TRBV25-1 and TRBJ2-5, with D perhaps TRBD2 (6 bases). V was trimmed by 8 bases and J by 5 bases, leaving 21 bases between them. CDR1 is MGHDK, CDR2 SYGVNS, per germline. This CDR3 has 15 amino acids. CDR3 protein: CASWGSGRGPETQYF. The CDR3 region has the DNA TGTGCCAGCTGGGGTAGCGGAAGAGGCCCCGAGACCCAGTACTTC.

This chain uses TRBV6-5 with TRBJ2-7; 8 nucleotides line up with TRBD1. This CDR3 is 16 amino acids long. Germline lookup yields CDR1 MNHEY and CDR2 SVGAGI. Trimming cost V 0 bases and J 3 bases; bases outside gene matches: 7. The CDR3: CASSYSSNRGDYEQYF. Written as DNA, the CDR3 is TGTGCCAGCAGTTACTCGAGTAACAGGGGGGACTACGAGCAGTACTTC.

This clone came up once. The chain couples TRBV14 to TRBJ2-5; 7 bases are a match to TRBD1. The CDR3 sequence is 15 residues long. J gave up 5 bases and V 2 bases, and 8 bases lay outside the gene matches. Germline V gives CDR1 SGHDN, CDR2 FVKESK. This chain's CDR3 is CASSQNRGLGETQYF. CDR3 sequence (DNA): TGTGCCAGCAGCCAAAACAGGGGTCTCGGGGAGACCCAGTACTTC.